This T cell receptor beta chain was captured by sequencing in a study of OX40 agonist ivuxolimab in advanced cancers. Turning to the study itself: Patients took ivuxolimab, an agonistic anti-OX40 (CD134) antibody.

Autoimmune disease history or systemic immunosuppression meant exclusion. Profiling relied on immunoSEQ multiplex PCR, and the TCRdb table lists in-frame clones only, not all of them. The table has 90,000 to 100,000 clones, about 88% seen once; the top ten hold about 0.82%. Turning to this clone: The antigen is unknown.

General study points: Compared with CD4+, CD8+ T cells on average had more expanded clones.

CDR1 and CDR2 from the germline V gene are SGHVS and FNYEAQ. The CDR3 runs to 16 residues. Deletions cut 2 bases from V and 0 bases from J, with 11 bases between. The specimen was CD4+ or CD8+ T cells sorted from blood, collected in a trial of the OX40 agonist ivuxolimab. This chain links TRBV7-6 with TRBJ1-3; D ambiguous. This TCR was recovered from an adult with an advanced solid tumor such as melanoma, head and neck, liver or kidney cancer. CDR3 in DNA: TGTGCCAGCAGCTTAACGACCGTAAGCTCTGGAAACACCATATATTTT. Protein product: CASSLTTVSSGNTIYF.